Each of the 8 T cell receptor beta chains below was sequenced from the same sample in a study of CD4 T cells in relation to SARS-CoV-2 and coronaviruses. No antigen has been identified for these receptors. The unexposed donors gave CD4+ T cells in about 2010-2019, prior to COVID-19. CD4+ T cells were isolated from the cells after more than 8 days of culture. Clones were sequenced by immunoSEQ multiplex PCR, and TCRdb holds only the in-frame ones, with some missing. The data hold tens of thousands of clones, with approximately 82% observed a single time. Material for sequencing was CD4+ T cells from PBMCs, cultured in vitro. The receptor source for this set is a human donor in good health.

The chain uses TRBV12-5 and TRBJ1-4, with D maybe TRBD1 (5 bases). There are 17 residues in the CDR3. Germline V gene sequence: CDR1 LGHNT, CDR2 FRNRAP. V dropped 0 bases and J dropped 0 bases, with 11 bases sitting between them. CDR3 protein: CASGLVPPGPTNEKLFF. The CDR3 DNA is TGTGCTAGTGGTTTGGTACCTCCGGGACCAACTAATGAAAAACTGTTTTTT. The full variable domain, in which reference TRBV12-5 and TRBJ1-4 provide the parts outside the CDR3, is DARVTQTPRHKVTEMGQEVTMRCQPILGHNTVFWYRQTMMQGLELLAYFRNRAPLDDSGMPKDRFSAEMPDATLATLKIQPSEPRDSAVYFCASGLVPPGPTNEKLFFGSGTQLSVL.

This sequence joins TRBV5-1 and TRBJ1-2; D is unresolved. The CDR3 is 14 residues long. Looked up from germline, CDR1 is SGHRS and CDR2 is YFSETQ. Trimming stripped 0 bases from V and 3 bases from J, with 9 bases between. CDR3 bases: TGCGCCAGCAGCTTGGACACAAGAGACTATGGCTACACCTTC. Protein product: CASSLDTRDYGYTF.

This chain joins TRBV9 and TRBJ2-7, with D unclear. This CDR3 is built from 12 residues. CDR1 is SGDLS, CDR2 YYNGEE, per germline. Trimming stripped 0 bases from V and 5 bases from J, with 6 bases between. Here the CDR3 DNA reads TGTGCCAGCAGCGTAGATGGAAACGAGCAGTACTTC. It codes for CASSVDGNEQYF.

This chain connects TRBV27 to TRBJ2-1, with D possibly being TRBD1 (6 bases). The CDR3 length is 14 residues. Germline V gene lookup returns CDR1 MNHEY and CDR2 SMNVEV (reference sequence). V gave up 0 bases and J gave up 8 bases, with 11 bases separating them. CDR3 in DNA: TGTGCCAGCAGTTTATCATGGGGGCGCGATGAGCAGTTCTTC. Its protein product is CASSLSWGRDEQFF.

The V gene is TRBV18, the J gene TRBJ2-1; D gene unclear. This CDR3 contains 14 residues. The germline V gene encodes CDR1 KGHSH and CDR2 LQKENI. V was cut by 4 bases and J by 1 base, with 8 bases left in between. CDR3 in amino acids: CASSLDQSYNEQFF. The CDR3 DNA follows: TGTGCCAGCTCACTGGACCAATCCTACAATGAGCAGTTCTTC.

The rearrangement joins TRBV18 to TRBJ2-7; 7 bases match TRBD1. J lost 3 bases, V lost 3 bases, and 5 bases had no gene match. The CDR3 has 14 amino acids. The germline V gene has CDR1 KGHSH and CDR2 LQKENI. The CDR3 region is CASSPTRGNYEQYF. DNA for the CDR3: TGTGCCAGCTCACCCACCAGGGGGAACTACGAGCAGTACTTC. Complete variable domain (other parts from reference TRBV18 and TRBJ2-7): NAGVMQNPRHLVRRRGQEARLRCSPMKGHSHVYWYRQLPEEGLKFMVYLQKENIIDESGMPKERFSAEFPKEGPSILRIQQVVRGDSAAYFCASSPTRGNYEQYFGPGTRLTVT.

The chain links TRBV6-5 to TRBJ2-2, with 7 positions matching TRBD2. This CDR3 region has 13 residues. V was clipped by 8 bases and J by 4 bases; unmatched bases: 4. The germline CDR1 and CDR2 sequences are MNHEY and SVGAGI. The CDR3 spells CASGLAGTGELFF. The DNA of the CDR3 is TGTGCCAGCGGTTTAGCGGGCACCGGGGAGCTGTTTTTT.

The rearrangement uses TRBV7-3 and TRBJ2-5; D may be TRBD1 or TRBD2 (8 bases each). Trimming took off 4 bases at V and 4 bases at J, with 22 bases between the two ends. This CDR3 spans 17 amino acids. Germline V CDR1 and CDR2: SGHTA, FQGTGA. The CDR3 is CASSSGGAGGIGETQYF. In DNA form, the CDR3 reads TGTGCCAGCAGCTCCGGGGGGGCAGGGGGCATAGGAGAGACCCAGTACTTC.